The present entry profiles one TCR beta chain with its context. Its antigen remains unknown. The CDR3 runs 15 residues. Unmatched junction bases numbered 0, after V lost 0 bases and J lost 3 bases. In germline, CDR1 is MNHEY, CDR2 SVGAGI. This specimen belongs to a study of cytomegalovirus exposure and HLA in healthy donors. Although they were nominally healthy when sampled, donors likely had unrecorded immune exposures. Findings and limits, study-wide: An analysis was carried out later, and it reportedly showed fewer N-insertions in an Asian-associated ancestry cluster than the 666-donor mean.

Both 60 Vbeta primers and 13 Jbeta primers went into the PCR. The table came from immunoSEQ multiplex PCR; TCRdb's copy has only in-frame clones and leaves some out. The sample has about 180,000 clones; around 78% are singletons. This sequence was found in a man between 18 and 29 years old in good health and CMV-seronegative. This chain links TRBV6-5 with TRBJ2-3; TRBD2 matches 10 bases. The sample taken for sequencing was PBMCs. CDR3 loop: CASSYSAGGTDTQYF. Here the CDR3 DNA reads TGTGCCAGCAGTTACTCAGCGGGAGGGACAGATACGCAGTATTTT.